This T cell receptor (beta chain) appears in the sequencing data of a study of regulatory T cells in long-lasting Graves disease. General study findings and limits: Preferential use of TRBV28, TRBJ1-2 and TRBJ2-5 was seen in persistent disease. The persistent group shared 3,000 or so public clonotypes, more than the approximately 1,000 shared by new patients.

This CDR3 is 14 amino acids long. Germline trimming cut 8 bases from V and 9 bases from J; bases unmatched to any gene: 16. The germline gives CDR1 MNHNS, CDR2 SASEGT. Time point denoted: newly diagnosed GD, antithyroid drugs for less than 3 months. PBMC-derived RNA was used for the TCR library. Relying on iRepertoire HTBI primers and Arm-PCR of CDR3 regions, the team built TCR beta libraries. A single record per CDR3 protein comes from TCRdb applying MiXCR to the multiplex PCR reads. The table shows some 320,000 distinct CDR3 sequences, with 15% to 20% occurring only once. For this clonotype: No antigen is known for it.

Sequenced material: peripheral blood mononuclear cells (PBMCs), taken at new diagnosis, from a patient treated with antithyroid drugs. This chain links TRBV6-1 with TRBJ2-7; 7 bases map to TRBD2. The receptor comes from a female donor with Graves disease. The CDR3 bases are TGTGCCAGCGCAACCCAGGGACTACCTTACCTGCAGTACTTC. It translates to CASATQGLPYLQYF.